The 15 T cell receptor beta chains presented below share a single source sample, sequenced in a study of blood T cell repertoires in COVID-19. Some clones are missing from TCRdb's copy, which holds only in-frame ones; the method was immunoSEQ multiplex PCR. This table holds some 120,000 clones, roughly 90% found once. Sequences were obtained from peripheral blood. The origin of the receptors is a man between 50 and 59 years old with active COVID-19.

The J gene is TRBJ2-7, the V gene TRBV28; D is perhaps TRBD1 (5 bases). The CDR3 is made up of 17 amino acids. The V gene lost 6 bases and the J gene lost 3 bases, with 24 bases spanning the gap. Germline loops: CDR1 MDHEN, CDR2 SYDVKM. The CDR3 region has the DNA TGTGCCAGCAGCCACCACAAGGGGCTAGTAAGGGACTACGAGCAGTACTTC. It yields the protein CASSHHKGLVRDYEQYF.

This clone was recorded once. This chain uses TRBV7-2 with TRBJ1-1, with D perhaps TRBD1 (5 bases). CDR1 SGHTA and CDR2 FQGNSA come from the germline V gene. V shed 1 base and J shed 7 bases, with 10 bases lying between them. The CDR3 sequence is 13 residues long. CDR3 in amino acids: CASSLDRGYEAFF. The CDR3 coding sequence is TGTGCCAGCAGCTTAGATAGGGGATATGAAGCTTTCTTT. Full variable domain (remainder filled in from reference TRBV7-2 and TRBJ1-1): GAGVSQSPSNKVTEKGKDVELRCDPISGHTALYWYRQSLGQGLEFLIYFQGNSAPDKSGLPSDRFSAERTGGSVSTLTIQRTQQEDSAVYLCASSLDRGYEAFFGQGTRLTVV.

Here the CDR3 DNA reads TGTGCCAGTATCGGAGGCCATGAGCAGTTCTTC. Amino acid sequence: CASIGGHEQFF. The chain carries TRBV19 and TRBJ2-1, with D tentatively TRBD2 (5 bases). Trimming stripped 7 bases from V and 8 bases from J, with 9 bases between. This CDR3 comprises 11 residues. Looked up from germline, CDR1 is LNHDA and CDR2 is SQIVND (reference sequence).

The rearrangement links TRBV7-9 to TRBJ1-1, with D possibly TRBD1 on 6 matching bases. CDR1 is SEHNR and CDR2 is FQNEAQ in the germline V gene (reference sequence). The CDR3 length is 16 residues. With 3 bases removed from V and 1 base from J, the gap between germline ends came to 15 bases. The CDR3 bases are TGTGCCAGCAGCTTGGCCTACAGGGTGCCGAACACTGAAGCTTTCTTT. Amino acid sequence: CASSLAYRVPNTEAFF. Full variable domain (remainder filled in from reference TRBV7-9 and TRBJ1-1): DTGVSQNPRHKITKRGQNVTFRCDPISEHNRLYWYRQTLGQGPEFLTYFQNEAQLEKSRLLSDRFSAERPKGSFSTLEIQRTEQGDSAMYLCASSLAYRVPNTEAFFGQGTRLTVV.

This chain links TRBV9 with TRBJ1-1; D is unclear. V lost 3 bases to trimming and J lost 3 bases, with 18 bases between them. Looked up from germline, CDR1 is SGDLS and CDR2 is YYNGEE. The CDR3 extends over 16 amino acids. The CDR3 DNA sequence: TGTGCCAGCAGCGCCCTAAGAGGGCAGAAGCACACTGAAGCTTTCTTT. Translated, it gives CASSALRGQKHTEAFF. The entire variable domain, with the rest obtained from reference TRBV9 and TRBJ1-1, is as follows: DSGVTQTPKHLITATGQRVTLRCSPRSGDLSVYWYQQSLDQGLQFLIQYYNGEERAKGNILERFSAQQFPDLHSELNLSSLELGDSALYFCASSALRGQKHTEAFFGQGTRLTVV.

The rearrangement uses TRBV19 and TRBJ1-4; 8 positions match TRBD1. This CDR3 region has 14 residues. Germline V gene lookup returns CDR1 LNHDA and CDR2 SQIVND (reference sequence). Unmatched junction bases numbered 6, after V lost 5 bases and J lost 7 bases. The CDR3 loop is CASSPTGAGEKLFF. As DNA, the CDR3 is TGTGCCAGTAGTCCGACAGGGGCTGGTGAAAAACTGTTTTTT.

This chain connects TRBV5-1 to TRBJ1-3; 9 bases agree with TRBD1. V lost 0 bases and J lost 2; bases outside the gene matches: 3. The CDR3 has 16 amino acids. The germline gives CDR1 SGHRS, CDR2 YFSETQ. CDR3 coding DNA: TGCGCCAGCAGCTTGGAGGGACAGGGCCCTGGAAACACCATATATTTT. This encodes CASSLEGQGPGNTIYF.

The V call is TRBV3-1 (or the pseudogene TRBV3-2), the J call TRBJ2-1; 15 bases align to TRBD2. Trimming took 7 bases from V and 0 from J; bases not matched to a gene: 4. This CDR3 comprises 17 residues. The germline V gene encodes CDR1 LGHDT and CDR2 YNNKEL (reference sequence). CDR3 sequence: CASIGLAGGSSYNEQFF. The CDR3 nucleotides are TGTGCCAGCATCGGACTAGCGGGGGGGAGCTCCTACAATGAGCAGTTCTTC.

The CDR3 spells CASSLEASGYNEQFF. The CDR3 DNA sequence: TGCGCCAGCAGCTTGGAGGCTAGCGGTTACAATGAGCAGTTCTTC. The chain recombines TRBV5-1 with TRBJ2-1; TRBD2 matches at 7 bases. With 0 bases clipped from V and 4 bases from J, the junction kept 4 bases outside the gene matches. The CDR3 has 15 amino acids. Germline-derived CDR1 and CDR2 are SGHRS and YFSETQ.

The chain recombines TRBV6-2 or TRBV6-3 with TRBJ1-5, with 9 bases identical to TRBD1. V trimming: 5 bases; J trimming: 4 bases; junction bases outside the gene matches: 6. The CDR3 loop spans 15 amino acids. Germline V lookup: CDR1 MNHEY, CDR2 SVGEGT. The CDR3 DNA reads as TGTGCCAGCAGTCTCATAGGGACAGGGAATCAGCCCCAGCATTTT. This translates into CASSLIGTGNQPQHF.

V is TRBV7-8 and J is TRBJ2-7, with 7 bases matching TRBD1. The CDR3 is made up of 14 amino acids. J lost 1 base, V lost 5 bases, and 5 bases had no gene match. The germline CDR1 and CDR2 sequences are SGHVS and FQNEAQ. The CDR3, as DNA: TGTGCCAGCAGCCCAGGGGGTGGTTCCTACGAGCAGTACGTC. The encoded protein is CASSPGGGSYEQYV.

J is TRBJ2-7 and V is TRBV11-1, with D possibly being TRBD1 (5 bases). CDR1 SGHAT and CDR2 FQDESV come from the germline V gene (reference sequence). There are 13 residues in the CDR3. The V end lost 5 bases, the J end lost 3 bases, and 11 bases lay between the germline ends. The CDR3: CASSPTAFYEQYF. CDR3 DNA sequence: TGTGCCAGCAGCCCGACAGCGTTCTACGAGCAGTACTTC.

The chain links TRBV7-9 to TRBJ1-5; no definite D call. The germline gives CDR1 SEHNR, CDR2 FQNEAQ (reference sequence). The length of the CDR3 is 15 residues. The V end was cut by 5 bases, the J end by 3 bases, with 14 bases between. The CDR3 reads CASSRSTGFNQPQHF. DNA for the CDR3: TGTGCCAGCAGCCGGTCGACTGGTTTCAATCAGCCCCAGCATTTT.

V is TRBV7-9 and J is TRBJ1-3; TRBD1 matches 8 bases. The CDR3 extends over 16 amino acids. From germline, CDR1 is SEHNR and CDR2 FQNEAQ (reference sequence). The junction had 4 bases not matched to a gene; V was cut back by 3 bases and J by 0 bases. For the CDR3, the DNA is TGTGCCAGCAGCTTCGCAGGGGGCAGCTCTGGAAACACCATATATTTT. Protein product: CASSFAGGSSGNTIYF.

This clone was counted a single time. The chain uses TRBV19 and TRBJ2-1, with D perhaps TRBD2 (6 bases). Per the germline V gene, CDR1 is LNHDA and CDR2 is SQIVND (reference sequence). V was trimmed by 7 bases and J by 0 bases, leaving 10 bases between them. This CDR3 is 14 amino acids long. CDR3 protein: CASKRESSYNEQFF. DNA of the CDR3: TGTGCCAGTAAACGGGAGAGCTCCTACAATGAGCAGTTCTTC. Using reference TRBV19 and TRBJ2-1 for the parts outside the CDR3, the full variable domain is DGGITQSPKYLFRKEGQNVTLSCEQNLNHDAMYWYRQDPGQGLRLIYYSQIVNDFQKGDIAEGYSVSREKKESFPLTVTSAQKNPTAFYLCASKRESSYNEQFFGPGTRLTVL.